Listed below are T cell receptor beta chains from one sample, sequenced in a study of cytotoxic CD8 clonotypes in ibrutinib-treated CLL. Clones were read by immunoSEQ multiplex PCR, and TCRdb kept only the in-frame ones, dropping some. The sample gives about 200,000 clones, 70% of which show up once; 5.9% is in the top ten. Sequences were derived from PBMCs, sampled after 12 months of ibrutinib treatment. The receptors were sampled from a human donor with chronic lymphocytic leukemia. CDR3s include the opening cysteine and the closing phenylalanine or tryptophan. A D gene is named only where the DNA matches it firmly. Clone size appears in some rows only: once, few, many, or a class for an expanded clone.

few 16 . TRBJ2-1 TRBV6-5 CASSYLTTGSYNEQFF TGTGCCAGCAGTTACCTGACTACCGGATCCTACAATGAGCAGTTCTTC
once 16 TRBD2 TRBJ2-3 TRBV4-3 CASSQGIAGGQSTQYF TGCGCCAGCAGCCAAGGCATAGCGGGAGGGCAAAGTACGCAGTATTTT
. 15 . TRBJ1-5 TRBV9 CASSREGGTAQPQHF TGTGCCAGCAGCCGCGAGGGGGGGACGGCTCAGCCCCAGCATTTT
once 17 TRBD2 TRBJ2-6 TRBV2 CASGPASGSSGANVLTF TGTGCCAGCGGTCCGGCTAGCGGGAGCTCTGGGGCCAACGTCCTGACTTTC
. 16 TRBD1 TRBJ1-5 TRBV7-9 CASNLQGDRSNQPQHF TGTGCCAGCAATTTACAGGGGGACAGATCAAATCAGCCCCAGCATTTT
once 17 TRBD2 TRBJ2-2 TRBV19 CASSINPSGRLGGELFF TGTGCCAGTAGTATAAATCCTAGCGGGAGACTTGGCGGGGAGCTGTTTTTT
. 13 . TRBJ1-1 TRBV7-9 CASSLEASTEAFF TGTGCCAGCAGCTTAGAGGCATCCACTGAAGCTTTCTTT
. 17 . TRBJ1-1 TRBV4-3 CASSQDGGMGVNTEAFF TGCGCCAGCAGCCAAGATGGGGGAATGGGGGTAAACACTGAAGCTTTCTTT
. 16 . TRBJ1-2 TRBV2 CASSGEGGARNYGYTF TGTGCCAGCAGTGGCGAGGGGGGCGCCCGTAACTATGGCTACACCTTC
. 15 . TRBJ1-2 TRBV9 CASSVETGANYGYTF TGTGCCAGCAGCGTAGAAACAGGAGCTAACTATGGCTACACCTTC
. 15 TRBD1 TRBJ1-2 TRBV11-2 CASSSQGARVYGYTF TGTGCCAGCAGCTCCCAGGGGGCTCGGGTCTATGGCTACACCTTC
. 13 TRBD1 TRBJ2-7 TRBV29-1 CSVRDRGSYEQYF TGCAGCGTTCGGGACAGGGGCTCCTACGAGCAGTACTTC
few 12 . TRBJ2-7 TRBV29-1 CSVGEARYEQYF TGCAGCGTTGGGGAGGCTCGCTACGAGCAGTACTTC
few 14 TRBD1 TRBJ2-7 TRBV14 CASSLYRGPYEQYF TGTGCCAGCAGCCTTTACAGGGGCCCCTACGAGCAGTACTTC
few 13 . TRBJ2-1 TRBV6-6 CASIGLAMDEQFF TGTGCCAGCATTGGTCTAGCGATGGACGAGCAGTTCTTC
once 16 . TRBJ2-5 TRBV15 CATSRDKAGLQETQYF TGTGCCACCAGCAGAGATAAGGCGGGCCTACAAGAGACCCAGTACTTC
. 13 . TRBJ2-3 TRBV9 CASSVDPGDTQYF TGTGCCAGCAGCGTAGACCCCGGGGATACGCAGTATTTT
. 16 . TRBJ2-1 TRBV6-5 CASSYSSPYSYNEQFF TGTGCCAGCAGTTACTCTAGCCCGTACTCCTACAATGAGCAGTTCTTC
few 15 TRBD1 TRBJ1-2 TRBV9 CASSVRQGGNYGYTF TGTGCCAGCAGCGTTAGACAGGGGGGTAACTATGGCTACACCTTC
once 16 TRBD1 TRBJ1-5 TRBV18 CASSPSSRGGNQPQHF TGTGCCAGCTCACCGTCAAGCAGGGGGGGCAATCAGCCCCAGCATTTT
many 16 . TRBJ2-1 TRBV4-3 CASSRKYATSNNEQFF TGCGCCAGCAGTCGAAAATACGCTACTAGCAACAATGAGCAGTTCTTC
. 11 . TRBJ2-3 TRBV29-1 CSALLADTQYF TGCAGCGCTTTACTAGCAGATACGCAGTATTTT
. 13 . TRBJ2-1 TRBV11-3 CASSLGATTEQFF TGTGCCAGCAGCTTAGGCGCGACTACCGAGCAGTTCTTC
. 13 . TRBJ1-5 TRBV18 CASRLGSNQPQHF TGTGCCAGTAGACTTGGTAGCAATCAGCCCCAGCATTTT
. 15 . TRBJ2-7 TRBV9 CASSVRGTSAYEQYF TGTGCCAGCAGCGTAAGAGGGACATCGGCCTACGAGCAGTACTTC
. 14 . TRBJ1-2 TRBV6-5 CASVPGSRGGGYTF TGTGCCAGCGTTCCCGGGTCCAGGGGAGGTGGCTACACCTTC
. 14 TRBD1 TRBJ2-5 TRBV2 CASREWDRGETQYF TGTGCCAGCCGAGAGTGGGACAGAGGAGAGACCCAGTACTTC
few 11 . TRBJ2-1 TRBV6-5 CASTYLVEQFF TGTGCCAGCACCTACCTGGTTGAGCAGTTCTTC
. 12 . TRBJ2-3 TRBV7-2 CASSLIPYTQYF TGTGCCAGCAGCTTAATCCCCTATACGCAGTATTTT
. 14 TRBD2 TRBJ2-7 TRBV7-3 CASSAQGLGGEQYF TGTGCCAGCAGCGCCCAGGGACTAGGAGGCGAGCAGTACTTC
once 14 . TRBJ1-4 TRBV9 CASSVQGGNEKLFF TGTGCCAGCAGCGTCCAAGGGGGGAATGAAAAACTGTTTTTT